This T cell receptor (beta chain) stems from a study of control samples from healthy donors and cancer patients. Germline V gene sequence: CDR1 LGHNA, CDR2 YNFKEQ. J lost 0 bases, V lost 1 base, and 11 bases had no gene match. The CDR3 covers 19 residues. This clone occurred once. Here immunoSEQ multiplex PCR was the method, and the copy in TCRdb shows in-frame clones only, minus some. This sample carries roughly 41,000 clones, around 94% of them seen once, and the ten largest clones take 20% to 30%. Specimen: blood. The sequence was collected from a man in his 60s in good health. The rearrangement joins TRBV4-2 to TRBJ1-2, with 10 positions matching TRBD1. Here the CDR3 DNA reads TGTGCCAGCAGCCAAGGGATACCGGGACAGGGGACCTCTAACTATGGCTACACCTTC. Its protein is CASSQGIPGQGTSNYGYTF.